Included here is one T cell receptor beta chain sequence, with context. Its antigen has not been determined. A much larger clone differs by one base, so this may be a read error. The data were obtained in a study of blood T cells in healthy people across ages (dated by TCRdb to 2013 to 2016). The study in broad terms: In model experiments, template switching captured about one uniquely barcoded TCR beta cDNA molecule for every two T cells. The study measured age-related changes in TCR beta repertoire diversity using deep sequencing normalized with unique cDNA molecular identifiers. The study analyzed two additional independent replicas of 1 million unique cDNA reads from the same blood draw for two donors, one aged 18 to 30 and one aged 80 or older. To avoid experimental bias, donors of different ages were spread randomly across the sequencing lanes. Four age groups were formed from the donors: young (average about 17 years), middle-aged (approximately 42), aged (around 62) and long-lived (approximately 80). Study-wide findings and limitations: Estimates of total diversity based on one million sequenced T cells were considered lower bounds and underestimates. Since profiling was done on bulk unsorted PBMCs, naive and antigen-experienced compartments could not be conclusively compared. As age increased, observed TCR beta diversity per million T cells dropped in a roughly linear way, and a significant reduction was already evident by age 40. A strong correlation was found between observed TCR beta diversity and the percentage of naive T cells measured by flow cytometry. Compared with the aged group, the long-lived group had more naive CD4+ T cells, fewer expanded clones and increased TCR diversity, a pattern suggesting age selection. The CMV infection status of donors was not known, potentially confounding age-related changes in expanded clonotypes.

Deletion took 6 bases off V and 10 bases off J, with a span of 19 bases between the germline ends. CDR1 ENHRY and CDR2 SYGVKD were looked up in the germline V gene. Spanning cysteine to phenylalanine, the CDR3 consists of 14 amino acids. The kept DNA is CDR3 alone, 42 bases in frame from the first base. The method behind the library was 5' RACE. The sequencer listed for this sample is Illumina HiSeq 2500. The second PCR ran for about 6 to 11 cycles and used a J-beta primer mix along with a sample-barcoded 5' primer. A unique molecular identifier was introduced onto each TCR beta cDNA molecule by a template-switch 5' adaptor carrying 12 random nucleotides. Each sample yielded at least 3 million CDR3-containing paired-end reads. First-strand cDNA was synthesized from all RNA with the Mint cDNA synthesis kit, primed by a TRBC-specific oligonucleotide. Following uracil-DNA glycosylase treatment, a first 18-cycle PCR with universal primers M1SS and BC2_uni_R was performed on all cDNA. On the study's bioinformatics: Each sample was normalized by randomly selecting 1 million high-quality reads, each carrying a distinct molecular identifier. Instead of being binned into consensus sequences, reads with shared molecular identifiers were discarded. MiTCR, run with a Q25 quality threshold and the strictest error-elimination algorithm, handled CDR3 identification, clonotype clustering and error correction. A nonparametric unseen species model with Euler transformation was used to estimate a lower bound on total TCR beta diversity. Using fastp at Q25 and MiXCR, TCRdb reprocessed the public reads and kept productive beta chains. Rows merge per CDR3 protein into single entries with the most common DNA and genes. These V and J calls originate from TCRdb's pipeline instead of the authors' own analysis. The sample has 700,000 to 850,000 distinct CDR3 sequences on record, around 36% of them singletons. The top ten hold roughly 13% of the sample.

Donors were a few dozen systemically healthy Caucasian individuals from Russia aged roughly 6 to 100 years. Around 10 milliliters of peripheral blood were drawn from each donor into EDTA-treated Vacutainer tubes. PBMCs were isolated by Ficoll-Paque density-gradient centrifugation, with at least 6 million obtained per sample. Trizol reagent was used to extract total RNA from the PBMCs, yielding at least 6 micrograms per sample. For every donor, flow cytometry on a PBMC aliquot measured the percentage of naive CD45RAhigh/CD27high T cells. Material for sequencing was blood. The receptor's source is a man aged 18 to 29 in good health. This receptor chain uses TRBV10-3 and TRBJ2-1; the D gene cannot be resolved beyond TRBD1 or TRBD2, each matching 5 bases. The nucleotide sequence reads TGTGCCATCAGGATCGGGGCCTCCGACTACGAGCAGTTCTTC. Translation gives CAIRIGASDYEQFF.